This T cell receptor (beta chain) was sequenced during a study of beta chain features in type 1 diabetes. Regarding the study as a whole: Because the template was cDNA, high-expressing cells might be over-represented. Equally in patients and controls, PCR might preferentially amplify shorter templates.

Trimming took 5 bases from V and 1 from J, leaving 11 bases between them. The CDR3 covers 14 residues. CDR1 is SGHTA, CDR2 FQGNSA, per germline. This clone was detected a few times. Its antigen remains unidentified. Investigators reverse transcribed all isolated RNA, so they sequenced expressed TCRB transcripts. The data were produced by immunoSEQ multiplex PCR, yet TCRdb's version contains in-frame clones alone and is incomplete. The sample holds fewer than 550,000 clones; around 10% are singletons and the top ten take approximately 0.05%. V is TRBV7-2 and J is TRBJ2-5; D is unclear. This sequence originates from a woman younger than 30 in good health. The sample comprised naive CD4+ T cells from blood. The CDR3 bases are TGTGCCAGCAGCCCTGGCCGTCTCCAAGAGACCCAGTACTTC. Residues: CASSPGRLQETQYF.